This TCR beta chain was sequenced in a study of shared clonotypes between healthy human individuals. TCRdb keeps only in-frame clones here, not all; method: immunoSEQ multiplex PCR. The data contain about 2.1 million clones, more than 85% of them singletons. This clone showed up just once. CD45RO-negative, CCR7-positively selected cells formed the naive CD8 fraction, excluding terminally differentiated effector memory CD45RA+ cells. The germline V gene has CDR1 PRHDT and CDR2 FYEKMQ (reference sequence). The J segment lost 9 bases and the V segment lost 7 bases, leaving 7 bases of the junction unmatched. The CDR3 consists of 14 residues.

The gene calls are TRBV13 and TRBJ2-1; TRBD2 agrees at 12 bases. The sample was naive CD8+ T cells from PBMCs. The receptor comes from a man between 18 and 35 years old in good health. Some clones in this sample may be carry-over from other donors' samples. CDR3 in amino acids: CASIMTSGSGEQFF. CDR3 DNA: TGTGCCAGCATCATGACTAGCGGGAGTGGTGAGCAGTTCTTC. Complete variable domain (other parts from reference TRBV13 and TRBJ2-1): AAGVIQSPRHLIKEKRETATLKCYPIPRHDTVYWYQQGPGQDPQFLISFYEKMQSDKGSIPDRFSAQQFSDYHSELNMSSLELGDSALYFCASIMTSGSGEQFFGPGTRLTVL.